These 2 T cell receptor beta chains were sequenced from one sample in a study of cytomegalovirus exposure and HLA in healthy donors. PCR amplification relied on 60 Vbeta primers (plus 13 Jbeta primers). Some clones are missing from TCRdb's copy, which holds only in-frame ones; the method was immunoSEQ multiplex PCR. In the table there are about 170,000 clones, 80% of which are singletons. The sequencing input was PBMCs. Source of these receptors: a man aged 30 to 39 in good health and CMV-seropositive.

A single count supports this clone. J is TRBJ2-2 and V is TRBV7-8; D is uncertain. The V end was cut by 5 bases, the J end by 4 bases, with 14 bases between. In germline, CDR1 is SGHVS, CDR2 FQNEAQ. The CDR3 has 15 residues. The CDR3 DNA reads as TGTGCCAGCAGCCAAAATCTTGCGGTCACCGGGGAGCTGTTTTTT. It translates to CASSQNLAVTGELFF. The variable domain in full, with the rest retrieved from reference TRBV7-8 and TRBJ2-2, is GAGVSQSPRYKVAKRGQDVALRCDPISGHVSLFWYQQALGQGPEFLTYFQNEAQLDKSGLPSDRFFAERPEGSVSTLKIQRTQQEDSAVYLCASSQNLAVTGELFFGEGSRLTVL.

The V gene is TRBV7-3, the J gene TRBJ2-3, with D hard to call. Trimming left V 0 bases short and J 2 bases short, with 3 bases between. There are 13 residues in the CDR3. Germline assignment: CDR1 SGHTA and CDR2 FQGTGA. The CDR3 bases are TGTGCCAGCAGCTTAACTCACACAGATACGCAGTATTTT. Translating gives CASSLTHTDTQYF.